These 27 T cell receptor beta chains originate from one sample sequenced in a study of vaccination and CD4 T cells after COVID-19. No antigen has been assigned to these receptors. Cultured CD4+ T cell DNA was sequenced using the Oncomine TCR Beta short-read assay. MiXCR was run by TCRdb on the PCR reads, yielding one entry per CDR3 protein. The repertoire has just under 20,000 distinct CDR3 sequences, about 61% of them found once; the top ten carry under 8.5%. The treatment denotes: approximately 9-day PBMC culture with coronavirus spike peptide pools or control peptides (ViraFEST assay). The sequencing input was CD4+ T cells from blood, cultured in vitro. The receptors stem from a human donor who had recovered from COVID-19.

The V and J genes are TRBV28 and TRBJ2-5; 7 nucleotides agree with TRBD2. The V segment lost 4 bases and the J segment 2 bases; nucleotides outside the gene matches: 10. The CDR3 extends over 16 amino acids. In germline, CDR1 is MDHEN, CDR2 SYDVKM. The CDR3: CASSSPSGDLQETQYF. CDR3 bases: TGTGCCAGCAGTTCGCCTAGCGGAGACCTTCAAGAGACCCAGTACTTC.

The chain links TRBV7-3 to TRBJ2-5, with unresolved D. The V end lost 5 bases, the J end lost 5 bases, and 12 bases lay between the germline ends. This CDR3 comprises 13 residues. The germline CDR1 and CDR2 sequences are SGHTA and FQGTGA. The CDR3 region is CASSATVRETQYF. CDR3 nucleotides: TGTGCCAGCAGCGCCACAGTCCGGGAGACCCAGTACTTC. The complete variable domain, with remaining parts taken from reference TRBV7-3 and TRBJ2-5, reads GAGVSQTPSNKVTEKGKYVELRCDPISGHTALYWYRQSLGQGPEFLIYFQGTGAADDSGLPNDRFFAVRPEGSVSTLKIQRTERGDSAVYLCASSATVRETQYFGPGTRLLVL.

In this sample, this clonotype turned up a few times. The V call is TRBV27, the J call TRBJ1-2; maybe TRBD1 (5 bases). CDR3 length: 11 amino acids. In germline, CDR1 is MNHEY, CDR2 SMNVEV (reference sequence). Trimming removed 8 bases at V and 6 bases at J, with 10 bases between. CDR3 region: CASGRGDGYTF. The CDR3 nucleotides are TGTGCCAGCGGCCGGGGGGATGGCTACACCTTC.

The rearrangement uses TRBV7-9 and TRBJ1-1; D is unclear. There are 14 residues in the CDR3. V gave up 1 base and J gave up 4 bases, with 10 bases separating them. Germline V gene data show CDR1 as SEHNR and CDR2 as FQNEAQ (reference sequence). CDR3 sequence reads: CASSLGGRATEAFF. The CDR3 region has the DNA TGTGCCAGCAGCTTAGGAGGGAGGGCCACTGAAGCTTTCTTT. Combining the CDR3 with reference TRBV7-9 and TRBJ1-1 gives the whole variable domain DTGVSQNPRHKITKRGQNVTFRCDPISEHNRLYWYRQTLGQGPEFLTYFQNEAQLEKSRLLSDRFSAERPKGSFSTLEIQRTEQGDSAMYLCASSLGGRATEAFFGQGTRLTVV.

This clonotype has just a few counts. The rearrangement joins TRBV7-8 to TRBJ1-6; maybe TRBD1 (5 bases). Trimming stripped 1 base from V and 12 bases from J, with 16 bases between. The CDR3 has 15 residues. Germline loops: CDR1 SGHVS, CDR2 FQNEAQ. CDR3 sequence (DNA): TGTGCCAGCAGCTTAGATAGTGGGACGGGGAGACCCCTCCACTTT. It specifies CASSLDSGTGRPLHF. Complete variable domain (other parts from reference TRBV7-8 and TRBJ1-6): GAGVSQSPRYKVAKRGQDVALRCDPISGHVSLFWYQQALGQGPEFLTYFQNEAQLDKSGLPSDRFFAERPEGSVSTLKIQRTQQEDSAVYLCASSLDSGTGRPLHFGNGTRLTVT.

In DNA form, the CDR3 reads TGCAGCGTTATACAGGGGGCCCGTGACACTGAAGCTTTCTTT. It yields the protein CSVIQGARDTEAFF. This chain uses TRBV29-1 with TRBJ1-1; 9 bases fit TRBD1. This CDR3 has 14 residues. CDR1 is SQVTM, CDR2 ANQGSEA, per germline. V was pared by 5 bases and J by 3 bases, with 7 bases of the junction left unmatched. Full variable domain (missing parts from reference TRBV29-1 and TRBJ1-1): SAVISQKPSRDICQRGTSLTIQCQVDSQVTMMFWYRQQPGQSLTLIATANQGSEATYESGFVIDKFPISRPNLTFSTLTVSNMSPEDSSIYLCSVIQGARDTEAFFGQGTRLTVV.

The chain carries TRBV12-3 or TRBV12-4 and TRBJ2-2; 8 bases map to TRBD2. The CDR3 spans 15 residues. V shed 5 bases, J shed 1 base, and the junction held 3 bases outside the gene matches. The CDR3 DNA sequence: TGTGCCAGCAGTCGTAGCGGGAAGAACACCGGGGAGCTGTTTTTT. It translates to CASSRSGKNTGELFF.

CDR3 region: CASSSGTSYTF. In DNA form, the CDR3 reads TGTGCCAGCAGCTCAGGGACCAGCTACACCTTC. The chain uses TRBV12-3 or TRBV12-4 and TRBJ1-2; TRBD1 might be the D (5 bases). This CDR3 region has 11 residues. Trimming removed 6 bases at V and 9 bases at J, with 11 bases between.

This chain uses TRBV6-5 with TRBJ2-5, with D perhaps matching TRBD2 (5 bases). This CDR3 has 17 amino acids. Germline CDR1 reads MNHEY; CDR2 reads SVGAGI. Between the trimmed V and J ends, which lost 0 bases and 3 bases, there was a span of 17 bases. The CDR3 sequence: CASSYSIRGYSKETQYF. CDR3 sequence (DNA): TGTGCCAGCAGTTACTCGATTCGGGGATATTCGAAAGAGACCCAGTACTTC.

The chain uses TRBV24-1 and TRBJ2-1; a weak D match, TRBD1 (6 bases). Trimming cost V 7 bases and J 0 bases, with 12 bases left between them. The CDR3 consists of 15 residues. Germline V gene data show CDR1 as KGHDR and CDR2 as SFDVKD. CDR3 residues: CATSLRGSSYNEQFF. As DNA, the CDR3 is TGTGCCACCAGCCTGAGGGGGTCCTCCTACAATGAGCAGTTCTTC.

The chain uses TRBV27 and TRBJ2-7; the D gene is possibly TRBD1 (6 bases). Trimming pared 5 bases from V and 2 bases from J, leaving 16 bases between. The CDR3 contains 15 residues. Per germline, CDR1 MNHEY and CDR2 SMNVEV (reference sequence). The CDR3 spells CASSPKPGATYEQYF. The CDR3 DNA sequence: TGTGCCAGCAGTCCGAAACCAGGGGCTACCTACGAGCAGTACTTC.

The CDR3 region has the DNA TGTGCCAGCAGTCCCGCCGGACTATCGCCTTTTGAGCAGTACTTC. This gives the protein CASSPAGLSPFEQYF. This sequence joins TRBV27 and TRBJ2-7, with D perhaps TRBD2 (6 bases). V lost 5 bases and J lost 7, with 21 bases in between. The CDR3 has 15 residues. Germline CDR1 reads MNHEY; CDR2 reads SMNVEV (reference sequence).

This clonotype occurred once. V gene TRBV4-2 combines with J gene TRBJ2-7; 7 nucleotides align to TRBD2. The V gene's germline CDR1 is LGHNA and CDR2 YNFKEQ. V lost 0 bases, J lost 3 bases, and 8 bases stayed unmatched. The CDR3 has 16 amino acids. CDR3 sequence: CASSQDWREFDYEQYF. CDR3 coding DNA: TGTGCCAGCAGCCAAGATTGGCGGGAGTTTGACTACGAGCAGTACTTC.

This clonotype came up a few times. V gene TRBV24-1 combines with J gene TRBJ2-3; 11 bases line up with TRBD2. V gave up 4 bases and J gave up 1 base; unmatched junction bases: 6. Per the germline V gene, CDR1 is KGHDR and CDR2 is SFDVKD. The CDR3 contains 17 residues. CDR3 residues: CATSDSQLAGGTDTQYF. The CDR3 DNA follows: TGTGCCACCAGTGACTCCCAACTAGCGGGAGGCACAGATACGCAGTATTTT.

The table lists this clonotype with a few counts. This chain links TRBV6-1 with TRBJ2-7; D not certain. V was pared by 2 bases and J by 6 bases, with 8 bases between. In germline, CDR1 is MNHNS, CDR2 SASEGT. This CDR3 has 12 residues. The CDR3 here is CASSEMASEQYF. CDR3 DNA: TGTGCCAGCAGTGAAATGGCCAGCGAGCAGTACTTC.

The chain couples TRBV5-1 to TRBJ1-1; 8 nucleotides align to TRBD1. Germline values: CDR1 SGHRS, CDR2 YFSETQ. The CDR3 length is 14 residues. V was clipped by 4 bases and J by 8 bases; unmatched bases: 10. CDR3 amino acids: CASSLGTGVGEAFF. DNA of the CDR3: TGCGCCAGCAGCCTAGGGACAGGTGTCGGGGAAGCTTTCTTT.

The V and J genes are TRBV7-3 and TRBJ1-1; D ambiguous. Trimming cost V 1 base and J 1 base, with 4 bases left between them. Germline CDR1 and CDR2: SGHTA and FQGTGA. CDR3 length equals 13 residues. In DNA, the CDR3 is TGTGCCAGCAGCTTAAATTGGAACACTGAAGCTTTCTTT. Its translation is CASSLNWNTEAFF.

V is TRBV20-1 and J is TRBJ1-3; D uncertain. V was trimmed by 4 bases and J by 2 bases, leaving 9 bases between them. The CDR3 length is 13 residues. Germline V gene sequence: CDR1 DFQATT, CDR2 SNEGSKA (reference sequence). The CDR3 sequence: CSAITVPGNTIYF. CDR3 nucleotide sequence: TGCAGTGCTATCACAGTTCCTGGAAACACCATATATTTT.

The rearrangement links TRBV7-8 to TRBJ1-2; TRBD1 is a possible D gene (6 bases). CDR1 and CDR2 from the germline V gene are SGHVS and FQNEAQ. This CDR3 has 15 amino acids. The V gene lost 1 base and the J gene lost 0 bases, with 9 bases spanning the gap. CDR3 nucleotides: TGTGCCAGCAGCTTAGGCAGGGGTTCTAACTATGGCTACACCTTC. Protein: CASSLGRGSNYGYTF.

The chain combines TRBV2 with TRBJ1-5, with 7 bases identical to TRBD1. The CDR3 has 14 residues. V dropped 6 bases and J dropped 4; count of bases not matched to a gene: 6. Germline V gene lookup returns CDR1 SNHLY and CDR2 FYNNEI. In DNA, the CDR3 is TGTGCCAGCAGCCTAGGGACAGATAATCAGCCCCAGCATTTT. Its translation is CASSLGTDNQPQHF.

The V gene is TRBV7-3, the J gene TRBJ2-2, with D perhaps TRBD1 or TRBD2 (7 bases each). The V gene's germline CDR1 is SGHTA and CDR2 FQGTGA. Between the trimmed V and J ends, which lost 5 bases and 4 bases, there was a span of 17 bases. This CDR3 has 16 amino acids. CDR3 DNA: TGTGCCAGCAGCGCCTACAGGGGACTAAGCACCGGGGAGCTGTTTTTT. This translates into CASSAYRGLSTGELFF. The entire variable domain, with the rest obtained from reference TRBV7-3 and TRBJ2-2, is as follows: GAGVSQTPSNKVTEKGKYVELRCDPISGHTALYWYRQSLGQGPEFLIYFQGTGAADDSGLPNDRFFAVRPEGSVSTLKIQRTERGDSAVYLCASSAYRGLSTGELFFGEGSRLTVL.

This clonotype came up a few times. The V gene is TRBV6-5, the J gene TRBJ1-2; the D is unclear. Germline CDR1 reads MNHEY; CDR2 reads SVGAGI. The CDR3 length is 14 residues. Trimming removed 2 bases from V and 8 bases from J, with 15 bases in between. CDR3 DNA sequence: TGTGCCAGCAGTTACAACTCCTTTGGACTGGGCTACACCTTC. Amino acid sequence: CASSYNSFGLGYTF.

This clonotype has a single count. This chain joins TRBV7-2 and TRBJ2-1, with 8 bases that match TRBD2. The CDR3 extends over 20 amino acids. J was trimmed by 7 bases and V by 1 base; bases with no gene match: 21. CDR1 SGHTA and CDR2 FQGNSA come from the germline V gene. The CDR3 DNA reads as TGTGCCAGCAGCTTAGTCTACGCCCGACCGGCGGGAGGCCGGGTTAATGAGCAGTTCTTC. This sequence encodes CASSLVYARPAGGRVNEQFF.

This clonotype turned up a few times. This chain connects TRBV20-1 to TRBJ2-3; unclear D gene. The CDR3 contains 12 residues. V shed 3 bases and J shed 2 bases, with 6 bases lying between them. The V gene's germline CDR1 is DFQATT and CDR2 SNEGSKA (reference sequence). The CDR3 bases are TGCAGTGCTAGCGCCACCACAGATACGCAGTATTTT. It codes for CSASATTDTQYF.

CDR3 loop: CAWSAPRGFGETQYF. CDR3 nucleotide sequence: TGTGCCTGGAGTGCCCCACGGGGATTCGGGGAGACCCAGTACTTC. This chain joins TRBV30 and TRBJ2-5; D is perhaps TRBD2 (5 bases). Trimming left V 1 base short and J 5 bases short, with 17 bases between. The CDR3 is 15 amino acids. The germline CDR1 and CDR2 sequences are GTSNPN and SVGIG (reference sequence).

This clonotype was counted a single time. The V and J genes are TRBV7-6 and TRBJ1-1; D is undetermined. This CDR3 region has 13 residues. Trimming took 9 bases from V and 1 from J, leaving 12 bases between them. Germline V gene data show CDR1 as SGHVS and CDR2 as FNYEAQ. CDR3 DNA: TGTGCCAGTGCCCCAGGCCGGAACACTGAAGCTTTCTTT. It is translated as CASAPGRNTEAFF. The complete variable domain, with remaining parts taken from reference TRBV7-6 and TRBJ1-1, reads GAGVSQSPRYKVTKRGQDVALRCDPISGHVSLYWYRQALGQGPEFLTYFNYEAQQDKSGLPNDRFSAERPEGSISTLTIQRTEQRDSAMYRCASAPGRNTEAFFGQGTRLTVV.

The chain links TRBV30 to TRBJ1-2; no clear D gene. V lost 2 bases and J 4 bases, leaving 8 bases between the germline ends. The CDR3 extends over 12 amino acids. CDR1 GTSNPN and CDR2 SVGIG come from the germline V gene (reference sequence). CDR3 bases: TGTGCCTGGAGTAAGGCCTCCTATGGCTACACCTTC. Residues: CAWSKASYGYTF.